The text below deals with one TCR beta chain. MiXCR, run by TCRdb on the RT-PCR reads, gives a single entry per CDR3 protein. Of some 520,000 distinct CDR3 sequences in the sample, about 17% are singletons; the top ten hold around 3%. The CDR3 length is 12 residues. Germline V gene sequence: CDR1 DFQATT, CDR2 SNEGSKA (reference sequence). With 6 bases clipped from V and 14 bases from J, the junction kept 14 bases outside the gene matches. This entry belongs to a study of response to subunit inactivated influenza vaccine. The TCR was taken from a man between 45 and 75 years old who received an inactivated influenza vaccine. The rearrangement links TRBV20-1 to TRBJ2-3, with 7 bases fitting TRBD2. Sequences were derived from CD4+ T cells sorted from PBMCs, sampled about 23 months after vaccination. CDR3 nucleotides: TGCAGTGCGCGGTTCCGGGACTACCTAAGGTATTTT. This gives the protein CSARFRDYLRYF.